Below, one T cell receptor beta chain is given with its context. This clone's antigen is unknown. Base quality data are lacking; no much larger clone is found one base away. This entry is derived from a study of OX40 agonist ivuxolimab in advanced cancers. For context, the study as a whole: Ivuxolimab, which targeted the costimulatory receptor OX40 (CD134), was an agonistic, fully human IgG2 monoclonal antibody. Partial responses occurred in three dose-escalation patients, of whom one had hepatocellular carcinoma and two had cutaneous melanoma. Peripheral TCRbeta sequencing was intended to test whether TCR sequence diversity was altered and clonal T-cell expansion was caused by ivuxolimab. The monotherapy dose-escalation portion (N of about 52 patients) of the phase I ivuxolimab trial is reported in the paper. Intravenous ivuxolimab was administered to patients every 2 weeks at six dose levels: 0.01, 0.1, 0.3, 1.5, 3 and 10 mg/kg. Of the roughly 51 patients in dose escalation, about 20 had hepatocellular carcinoma, some 15 had melanoma, 9 had renal cell carcinoma and 9 had head and neck cancer. The dose-escalation cohort was 82.7% male with a mean age of roughly 62 years, ranging from roughly 23 to 85. Prior anti-PD-1, anti-PD-L1 or anti-CTLA-4 therapy was permitted, and 30% to 50% of dose-escalation patients had received checkpoint inhibitors. The research as a whole found: In the 0.1-3.0 mg/kg groups, partial responders were among the patients with the lowest normalized peripheral clonal expansion, particularly in CD8+ T cells. After ivuxolimab, expanded clones were on average more numerous among CD8+ T cells than among CD4+ T cells. The antigen specificity of the clonally expanded peripheral T cells was not determined. Low levels of normalized T-cell clonal expansion were also shown by some nonresponding patients. At doses of 0.1 to 3.0 mg/kg, clonal expansion of both CD4+ and CD8+ blood T cells was observed from baseline to week 6.

CDR1 is given as SEHNR and CDR2 as FQNEAQ, both from the germline V gene (reference sequence). V loses 5 bases of germline sequence and J loses 6 bases, and the interval between the two ends is 17 bases. The CDR3 has 15 amino acids, counting the end cysteine and phenylalanine. The retained sequence is limited to the CDR3, 45 bases, with the frame set at the first base. Patients with autoimmune disease history or receiving systemic immunosuppression were excluded from the trial. Peripheral blood for TCR sequencing was drawn from every dose cohort at baseline, at cycle 4 day 1 and at cycle 7 day 1. Samples came from an open-label, multicenter, first-in-human phase I dose-escalation trial of ivuxolimab. Adults with locally advanced or metastatic head and neck squamous cell, hepatocellular, melanoma or renal cell carcinoma were enrolled in the trial. Before TCR sequencing, CD4+ T cells and CD8+ T cells were sorted from peripheral blood as separate populations.

Genomic DNA was extracted from sorted cells for sequencing of the TCRbeta CDR3 region. The immunoSEQ Assay was used to sequence the TCRbeta CDR3 regions. What TCRdb holds here is the immuneACCESS table cut down to in-frame rearrangements. Part of the clones is not present; checked against another copy, under half of the missing clones reflect an unresolved V gene, and the others are unexplained. For this sample there are around 51,000 clones; approximately 90% appear just once. The ten largest clones represent 9% to 12% of the sample. The clonotype originates from an adult with an advanced solid tumor such as melanoma, head and neck, liver or kidney cancer. This material consisted of CD4+ or CD8+ T cells sorted from blood, taken in a trial of the OX40 agonist ivuxolimab. The chain was built from TRBV7-9 and TRBJ2-1, with the D segment possibly TRBD1 or TRBD2, each aligning over 5 bases. The CDR3 protein: CASSGNGDGINEQFF. The DNA sequence reads TGTGCCAGCAGCGGTAACGGGGACGGGATCAATGAGCAGTTCTTC. Joined to the reference TRBV7-9 and TRBJ2-1 proteins, this CDR3 gives the full variable domain: DTGVSQNPRHKITKRGQNVTFRCDPISEHNRLYWYRQTLGQGPEFLTYFQNEAQLEKSRLLSDRFSAERPKGSFSTLEIQRTEQGDSAMYLCASSGNGDGINEQFFGPGTRLTVL.